The clone carrying this T cell receptor beta chain came up once. The sample belongs to a study of cytomegalovirus exposure and HLA in healthy donors. On the study more broadly: Early release data held approximately 81 million unique TCRs from HLA-typed donors.

PCR used 60 Vbeta primers and 13 Jbeta primers. Sequencing was performed with immunoSEQ multiplex PCR; in TCRdb, only in-frame clones are kept and a portion is missing. The sample contains around 130,000 clones, 73% of which appear only once. This CDR3 contains 12 residues. The V end lost 6 bases, the J end lost 9 bases, and 14 bases lay between the germline ends. CDR1 is MDHEN and CDR2 is SYDVKM in the germline V gene. What was sequenced was PBMCs. This clonotype originated in a woman aged 40 to 50 in good health and CMV-seropositive. V usage is TRBV28 and J usage is TRBJ1-1; TRBD1 might be the D (5 bases). CDR3 bases: TGTGCCAGCAGGGTGGGGCAGGCGAAAGCTTTCTTT. Its protein is CASRVGQAKAFF.